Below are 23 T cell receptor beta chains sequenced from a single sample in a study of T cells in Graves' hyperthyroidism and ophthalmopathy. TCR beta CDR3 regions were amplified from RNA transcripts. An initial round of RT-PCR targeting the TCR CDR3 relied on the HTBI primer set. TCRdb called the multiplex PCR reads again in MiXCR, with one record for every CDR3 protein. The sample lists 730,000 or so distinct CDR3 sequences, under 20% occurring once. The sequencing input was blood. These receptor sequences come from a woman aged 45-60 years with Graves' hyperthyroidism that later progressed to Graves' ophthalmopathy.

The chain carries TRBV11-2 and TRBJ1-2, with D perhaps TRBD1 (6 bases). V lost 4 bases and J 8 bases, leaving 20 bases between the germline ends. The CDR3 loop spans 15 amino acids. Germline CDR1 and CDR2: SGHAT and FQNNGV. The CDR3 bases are TGTGCCAGCAGCTCTGGACAGTCATTATGGAGCGGCTACACCTTC. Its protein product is CASSSGQSLWSGYTF.

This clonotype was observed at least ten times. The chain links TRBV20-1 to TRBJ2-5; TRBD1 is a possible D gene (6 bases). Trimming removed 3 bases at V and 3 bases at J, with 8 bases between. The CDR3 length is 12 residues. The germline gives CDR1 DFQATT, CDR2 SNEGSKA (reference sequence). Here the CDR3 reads CSASYREETQYF. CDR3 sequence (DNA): TGCAGTGCTAGCTACAGGGAAGAGACCCAGTACTTC.

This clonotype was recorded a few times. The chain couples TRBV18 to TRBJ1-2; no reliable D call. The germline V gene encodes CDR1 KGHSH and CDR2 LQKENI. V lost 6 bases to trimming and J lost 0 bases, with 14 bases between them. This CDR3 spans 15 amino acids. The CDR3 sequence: CASSSTTRANYGYTF. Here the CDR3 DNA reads TGTGCCAGCTCGTCAACGACAAGAGCTAACTATGGCTACACCTTC.

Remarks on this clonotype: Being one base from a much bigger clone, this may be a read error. In DNA, the CDR3 is TGTGCCAGCAGCTATTTCCGGGACGCTGAAGCTTTCTTT. It codes for CASSYFRDAEAFF. This rearrangement joins TRBV7-8 to TRBJ1-1; weak D call: TRBD1 (5 bases). The CDR3 consists of 13 residues. The germline CDR1 and CDR2 sequences are SGHVS and FQNEAQ. The V end lost 4 bases, the J end lost 6 bases, and 12 bases lay between the germline ends.

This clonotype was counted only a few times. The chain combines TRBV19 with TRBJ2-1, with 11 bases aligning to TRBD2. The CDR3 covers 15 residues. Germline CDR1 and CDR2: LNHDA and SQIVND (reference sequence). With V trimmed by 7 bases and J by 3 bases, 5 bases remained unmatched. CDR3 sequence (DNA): TGTGCCAGTACCGTCGGGACTAGCGGCTACAATGAGCAGTTCTTC. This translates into CASTVGTSGYNEQFF.

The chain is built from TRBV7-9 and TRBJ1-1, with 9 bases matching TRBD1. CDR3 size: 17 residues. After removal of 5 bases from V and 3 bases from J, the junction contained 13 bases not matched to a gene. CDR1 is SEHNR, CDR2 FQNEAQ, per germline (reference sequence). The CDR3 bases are TGTGCCAGCAGCGTCTACCGGGACAGGGTTGGGTACACTGAAGCTTTCTTT. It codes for CASSVYRDRVGYTEAFF.

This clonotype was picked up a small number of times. The CDR3 is CASSLGAGLREKLFF. The CDR3 coding sequence is TGTGCCAGCAGTCTAGGGGCAGGGTTAAGGGAAAAACTGTTTTTT. The rearrangement uses TRBV7-8 and TRBJ1-4; a possible D gene is TRBD1 (5 bases). The germline CDR1 and CDR2 sequences are SGHVS and FQNEAQ. V lost 6 bases to trimming and J lost 8 bases, with 19 bases between them. The CDR3 runs to 15 residues.

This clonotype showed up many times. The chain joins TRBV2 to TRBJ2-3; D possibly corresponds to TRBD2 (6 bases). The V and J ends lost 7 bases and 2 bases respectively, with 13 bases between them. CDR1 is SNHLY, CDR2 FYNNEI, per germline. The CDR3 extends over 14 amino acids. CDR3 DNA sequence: TGTGCCAGCATCCCCGGGGGTACCACAGATACGCAGTATTTT. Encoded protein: CASIPGGTTDTQYF.

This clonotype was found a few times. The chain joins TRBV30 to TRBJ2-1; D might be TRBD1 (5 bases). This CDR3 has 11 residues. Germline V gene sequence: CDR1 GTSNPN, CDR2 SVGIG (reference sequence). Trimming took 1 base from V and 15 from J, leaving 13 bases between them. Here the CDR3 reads CAWSGTGRRFF. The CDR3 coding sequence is TGTGCCTGGAGTGGTACAGGCCGCCGGTTCTTC. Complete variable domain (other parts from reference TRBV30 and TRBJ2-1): SQTIHQWPATLVQPVGSPLSLECTVEGTSNPNLYWYRQAAGRGLQLLFYSVGIGQISSEVPQNLSASRPQDRQFILSSKKLLLSDSGFYLCAWSGTGRRFFGPGTRLTVL.

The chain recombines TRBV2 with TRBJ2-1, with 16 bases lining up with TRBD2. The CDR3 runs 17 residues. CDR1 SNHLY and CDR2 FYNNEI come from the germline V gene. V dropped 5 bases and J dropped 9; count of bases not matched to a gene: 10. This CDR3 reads CASSRPGTSGGAGEQFF. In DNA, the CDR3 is TGTGCCAGCAGTCGACCCGGGACTAGCGGGGGGGCCGGTGAGCAGTTCTTC.

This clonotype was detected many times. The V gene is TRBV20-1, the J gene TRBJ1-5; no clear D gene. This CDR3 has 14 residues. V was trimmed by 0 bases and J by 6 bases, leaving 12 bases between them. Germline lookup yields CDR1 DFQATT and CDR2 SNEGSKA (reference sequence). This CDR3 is CSARDQLGGQPQHF. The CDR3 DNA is TGCAGTGCTAGAGATCAACTGGGAGGTCAGCCCCAGCATTTT.

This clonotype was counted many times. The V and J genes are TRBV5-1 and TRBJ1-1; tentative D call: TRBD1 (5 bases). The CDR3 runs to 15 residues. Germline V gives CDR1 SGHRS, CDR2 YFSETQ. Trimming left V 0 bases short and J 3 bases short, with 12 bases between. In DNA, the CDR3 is TGCGCCAGCAGCTTGGCAGGGAGTCGGCACACTGAAGCTTTCTTT. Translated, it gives CASSLAGSRHTEAFF.

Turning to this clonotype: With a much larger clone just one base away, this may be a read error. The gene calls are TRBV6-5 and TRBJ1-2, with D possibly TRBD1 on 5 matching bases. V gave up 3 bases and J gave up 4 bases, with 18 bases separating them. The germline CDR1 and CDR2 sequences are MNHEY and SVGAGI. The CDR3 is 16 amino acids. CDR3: CASSYGGSRASYGYTF. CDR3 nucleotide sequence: TGTGCCAGCAGTTATGGGGGGTCTCGAGCTAGCTATGGCTACACCTTC.

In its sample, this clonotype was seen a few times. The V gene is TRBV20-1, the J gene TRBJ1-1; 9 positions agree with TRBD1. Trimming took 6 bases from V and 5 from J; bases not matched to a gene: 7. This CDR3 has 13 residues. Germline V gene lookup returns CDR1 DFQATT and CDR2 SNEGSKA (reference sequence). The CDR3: CSARTGVGTEAFF. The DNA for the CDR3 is TGCAGTGCCAGGACAGGGGTTGGGACTGAAGCTTTCTTT.

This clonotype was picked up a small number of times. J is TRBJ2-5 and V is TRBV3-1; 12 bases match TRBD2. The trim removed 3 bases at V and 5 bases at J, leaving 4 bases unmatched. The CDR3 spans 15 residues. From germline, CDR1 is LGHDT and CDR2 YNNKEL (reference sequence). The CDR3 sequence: CASSHLAGGGETQYF. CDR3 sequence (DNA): TGTGCCAGCAGCCATCTAGCGGGGGGGGGGGAGACCCAGTACTTC.

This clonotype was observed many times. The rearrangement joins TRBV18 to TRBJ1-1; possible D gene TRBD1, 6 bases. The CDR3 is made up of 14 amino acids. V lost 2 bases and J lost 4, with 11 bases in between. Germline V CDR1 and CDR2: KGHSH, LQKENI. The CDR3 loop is CASSPSRGGTEAFF. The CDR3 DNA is TGTGCCAGCTCACCATCCAGGGGTGGCACTGAAGCTTTCTTT.

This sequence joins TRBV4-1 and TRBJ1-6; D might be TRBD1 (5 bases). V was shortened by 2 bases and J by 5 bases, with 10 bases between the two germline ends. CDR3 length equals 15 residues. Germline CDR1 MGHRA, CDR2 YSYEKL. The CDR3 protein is CASSQSWGDNSPLHF. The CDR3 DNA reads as TGCGCCAGCAGCCAAAGCTGGGGGGATAATTCACCCCTCCACTTT.

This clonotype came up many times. CDR3 DNA sequence: TGTGCCAGCAGCCAAACCTACAGAGGAGGACGGAATGAGCAGTTCTTC. Its translation: CASSQTYRGGRNEQFF. The chain couples TRBV3-1 to TRBJ2-1, with a possible D match to TRBD2 (5 bases). Germline V lookup: CDR1 LGHDT, CDR2 YNNKEL (reference sequence). The CDR3 totals 16 residues. Trimming cost V 2 bases and J 7 bases, with 18 bases left between them.

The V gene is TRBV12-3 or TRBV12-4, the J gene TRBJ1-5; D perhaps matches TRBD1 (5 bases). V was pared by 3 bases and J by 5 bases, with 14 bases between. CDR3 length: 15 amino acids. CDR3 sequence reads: CASSFGQGYYQPQHF. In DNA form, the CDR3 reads TGTGCCAGCAGTTTTGGGCAGGGATATTATCAGCCCCAGCATTTT.

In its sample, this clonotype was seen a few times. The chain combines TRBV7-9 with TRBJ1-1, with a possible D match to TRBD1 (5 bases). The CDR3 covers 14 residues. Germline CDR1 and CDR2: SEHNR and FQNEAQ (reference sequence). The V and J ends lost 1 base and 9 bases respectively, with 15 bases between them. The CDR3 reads CASSLGSRGDQAFF. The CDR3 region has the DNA TGTGCCAGCAGCTTAGGTTCCCGGGGGGATCAAGCTTTCTTT. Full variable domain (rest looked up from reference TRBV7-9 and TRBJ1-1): DTGVSQNPRHKITKRGQNVTFRCDPISEHNRLYWYRQTLGQGPEFLTYFQNEAQLEKSRLLSDRFSAERPKGSFSTLEIQRTEQGDSAMYLCASSLGSRGDQAFFGQGTRLTVV.

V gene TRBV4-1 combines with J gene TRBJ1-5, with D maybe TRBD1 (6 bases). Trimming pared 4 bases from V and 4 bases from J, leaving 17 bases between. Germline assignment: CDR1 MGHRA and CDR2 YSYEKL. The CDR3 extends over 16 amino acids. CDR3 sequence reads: CASSPNGQGQNQPQHF. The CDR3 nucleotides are TGCGCCAGCAGCCCAAATGGGCAGGGACAAAATCAGCCCCAGCATTTT.

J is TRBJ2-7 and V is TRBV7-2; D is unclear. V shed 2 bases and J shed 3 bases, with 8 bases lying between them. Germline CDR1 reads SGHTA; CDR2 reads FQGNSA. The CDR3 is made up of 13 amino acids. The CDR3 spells CASSLQSDYEQYF. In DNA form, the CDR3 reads TGTGCCAGCAGCTTACAGTCAGACTACGAGCAGTACTTC.

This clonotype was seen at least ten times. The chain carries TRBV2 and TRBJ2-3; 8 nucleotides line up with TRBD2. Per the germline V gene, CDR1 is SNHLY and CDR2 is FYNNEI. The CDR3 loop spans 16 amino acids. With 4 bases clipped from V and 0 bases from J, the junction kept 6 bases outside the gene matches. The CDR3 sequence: CASSGHGGASTDTQYF. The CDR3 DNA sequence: TGTGCCAGCAGTGGACACGGGGGGGCCAGCACAGATACGCAGTATTTT.